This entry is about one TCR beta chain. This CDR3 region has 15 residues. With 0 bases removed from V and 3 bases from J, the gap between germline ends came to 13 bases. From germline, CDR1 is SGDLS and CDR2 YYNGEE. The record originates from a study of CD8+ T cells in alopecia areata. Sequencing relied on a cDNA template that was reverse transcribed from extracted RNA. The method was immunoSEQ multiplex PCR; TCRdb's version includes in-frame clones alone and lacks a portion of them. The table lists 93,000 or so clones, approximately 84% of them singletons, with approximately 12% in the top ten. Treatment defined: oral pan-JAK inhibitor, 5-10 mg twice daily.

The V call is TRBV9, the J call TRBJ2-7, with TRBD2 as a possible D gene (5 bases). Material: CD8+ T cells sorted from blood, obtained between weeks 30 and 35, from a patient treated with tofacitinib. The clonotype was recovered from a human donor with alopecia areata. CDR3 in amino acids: CASSVGSPGNYEQYF. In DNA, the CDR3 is TGTGCCAGCAGCGTAGGTAGTCCCGGGAACTACGAGCAGTACTTC.